A selection of T cell receptor beta chains follows, all from one sample in a study of blood T cells in healthy people across ages. TCRdb used MiXCR to reprocess the 5' RACE reads, holding one entry per CDR3 protein. Of roughly 2 million distinct CDR3 sequences listed, around half are singletons. Sequencing used blood. The receptors stem from a woman in her 40s in good health. CDR3s include the opening cysteine and the closing phenylalanine or tryptophan. The D gene is left open where the match is weak. The listing skips clone size in some rows; elsewhere it reads once, few, many or a size class.

v_call,clone_size,d_call,j_call,cdr3_aa,cdr3_nt
TRBV6-5,many,TRBD2,TRBJ2-5,CASSPGGTQETQYF,TGTGCCAGCAGCCCCGGGGGGACTCAAGAGACCCAGTACTTC
TRBV4-3,.,TRBD2,TRBJ2-3,CASSQEGPGGLADTQYF,TGCGCCAGCAGCCAAGAAGGTCCGGGGGGGCTGGCAGATACGCAGTATTTT
TRBV6-2/TRBV6-3,.,TRBD2,TRBJ2-1,CASIKSSGVCNEQFF,TGTGCCAGCATTAAATCTAGCGGGGTTTGCAATGAGCAGTTCTTC
TRBV3-1,.,TRBD1,TRBJ2-3,CASSPFRTGSTDTQYF,TGTGCCAGCAGCCCGTTTAGGACAGGCAGCACAGATACGCAGTATTTT
TRBV7-2,.,.,TRBJ1-4,CASSLRGAGFNEKLFF,TGTGCCAGCAGCTTACGAGGGGCGGGGTTCAATGAAAAACTGTTTTTT
TRBV29-1,few,.,TRBJ2-5,CSVDRVEGETQYF,TGCAGCGTTGACAGGGTAGAGGGAGAGACCCAGTACTTC
TRBV6-5,few,.,TRBJ2-3,CASKPVGGDTQYF,TGTGCCAGCAAGCCGGTGGGGGGAGATACGCAGTATTTT
TRBV7-6,.,TRBD1,TRBJ1-5,CASSRTTGEGQPQHF,TGTGCCAGCAGCCGAACCACAGGGGAGGGTCAGCCCCAGCATTTT
TRBV6-2/TRBV6-3,few,.,TRBJ2-5,CASSPLRASMETQYF,TGTGCCAGCTCCCCCCTACGGGCTAGCATGGAGACCCAGTACTTC
TRBV6-2/TRBV6-3,.,.,TRBJ2-2,CASTPRGNTGELFF,TGTGCCAGCACTCCTAGGGGGAACACCGGGGAGCTGTTTTTT
TRBV4-3,.,.,TRBJ2-4,CASSQDRTSHTQYF,TGCGCCAGCAGCCAAGATCGTACATCACATACCCAGTACTTC
TRBV7-2,once,.,TRBJ2-4,CASSLVGLEAKNIQYF,TGTGCCAGCAGCTTAGTGGGGTTGGAGGCCAAAAACATTCAGTACTTC
TRBV14,.,.,TRBJ1-1,CASSQRSGTLETEAFF,TGTGCCAGCAGCCAAAGGTCGGGGACCCTGGAAACTGAAGCTTTCTTT
TRBV10-2,.,TRBD2,TRBJ2-3,CASRSTAGGSTDTQYF,TGCGCCAGCAGATCCACAGCGGGGGGATCCACAGATACGCAGTATTTT
TRBV9,.,TRBD2,TRBJ2-1,CASSVGLADNEQFF,TGTGCCAGCAGCGTAGGGCTAGCGGACAATGAGCAGTTCTTC
TRBV9,.,.,TRBJ2-1,CASSVEEGYSYNEQFF,TGTGCCAGCAGCGTAGAGGAGGGGTACTCCTACAATGAGCAGTTCTTC
TRBV11-2,once,TRBD2,TRBJ2-7,CASSNRLAGAYNEQYF,TGTGCCAGCAGCAACCGACTAGCGGGAGCCTACAATGAGCAGTACTTC
TRBV7-2,.,TRBD1,TRBJ2-1,CASTLTGVIYNEQFF,TGTGCCAGCACTCTGACAGGGGTTATCTACAATGAGCAGTTCTTC
TRBV4-1,.,.,TRBJ1-1,CASSLGGRAFF,TGCGCCAGCAGTCTAGGGGGGAGGGCTTTCTTT
TRBV2,.,.,TRBJ1-2,CASSGVGPNYGYTF,TGTGCCAGCAGTGGAGTCGGACCTAACTATGGCTACACCTTC
TRBV6-2/TRBV6-3,few,TRBD1,TRBJ2-7,CASWTGEGHYEQYF,TGTGCCAGCTGGACAGGGGAAGGTCACTACGAGCAGTACTTC
TRBV12-3/TRBV12-4,.,.,TRBJ2-7,CASSLALGRDSYEQYF,TGTGCCAGCAGTTTAGCGCTCGGACGCGACTCCTACGAGCAGTACTTC
TRBV15,.,TRBD1,TRBJ2-5,CATSRGTGGEETQYF,TGTGCCACCAGCAGAGGGACAGGGGGGGAAGAGACCCAGTACTTC
TRBV4-2,few,TRBD2,TRBJ2-1,CASSQDRRGGNNNEQFF,TGTGCCAGCAGCCAAGATCGACGGGGGGGAAATAACAATGAGCAGTTCTTC
TRBV7-2,many,.,TRBJ2-1,CASSVPPRDEQFF,TGTGCCAGCAGCGTACCCCCTAGGGATGAGCAGTTCTTC
TRBV2,.,TRBD2,TRBJ2-7,CASKPGLSYEQYF,TGTGCCAGCAAACCGGGACTATCGTACGAGCAGTACTTC
TRBV10-3,.,.,TRBJ2-6,CAIRGTGPSGANVLTF,TGTGCCATCAGAGGGACGGGGCCCTCTGGGGCCAACGTCCTGACTTTC
TRBV20-1,few,TRBD1,TRBJ2-1,CSAEGQRTYNEQFF,TGCAGTGCCGAGGGACAGCGAACCTACAATGAGCAGTTCTTC